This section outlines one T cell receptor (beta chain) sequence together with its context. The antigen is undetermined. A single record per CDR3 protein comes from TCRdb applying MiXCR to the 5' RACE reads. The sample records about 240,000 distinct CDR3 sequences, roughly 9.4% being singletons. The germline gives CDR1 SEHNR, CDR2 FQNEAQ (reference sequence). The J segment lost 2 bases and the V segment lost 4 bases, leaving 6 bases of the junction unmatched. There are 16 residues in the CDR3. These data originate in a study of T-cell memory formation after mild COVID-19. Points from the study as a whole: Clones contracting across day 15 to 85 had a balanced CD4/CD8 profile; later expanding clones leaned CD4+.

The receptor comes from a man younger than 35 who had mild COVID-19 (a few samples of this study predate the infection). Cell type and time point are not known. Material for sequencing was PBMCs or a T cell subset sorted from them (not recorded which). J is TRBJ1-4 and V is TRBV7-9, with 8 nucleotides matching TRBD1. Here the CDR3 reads CASSSDGQGTNEKLFF. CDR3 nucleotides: TGTGCCAGCAGCTCCGACGGACAGGGCACTAATGAAAAACTGTTTTTT. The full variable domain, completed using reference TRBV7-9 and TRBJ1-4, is DTGVSQNPRHKITKRGQNVTFRCDPISEHNRLYWYRQTLGQGPEFLTYFQNEAQLEKSRLLSDRFSAERPKGSFSTLEIQRTEQGDSAMYLCASSSDGQGTNEKLFFGSGTQLSVL.